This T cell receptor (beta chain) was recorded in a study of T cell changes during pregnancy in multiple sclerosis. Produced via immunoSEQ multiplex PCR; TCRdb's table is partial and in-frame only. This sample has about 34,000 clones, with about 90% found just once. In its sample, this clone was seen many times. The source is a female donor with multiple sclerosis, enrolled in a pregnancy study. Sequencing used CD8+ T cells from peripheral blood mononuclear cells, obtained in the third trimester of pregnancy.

CDR3 sequence: CASSVSTGLAEAFF. CDR3 nucleotide sequence: TGTGCCAGCAGTGTTAGTACAGGTCTTGCTGAAGCTTTCTTT. This chain connects TRBV2 to TRBJ1-1; weak D call: TRBD1 (5 bases). Germline V gives CDR1 SNHLY, CDR2 FYNNEI. There are 14 residues in the CDR3. Trimming left V 4 bases short and J 6 bases short, with 15 bases between.